The clone carrying this TCR beta chain was observed a few times. Its cognate antigen is unknown. TCRdb recomputed calls from the 5' RACE reads with MiXCR, one row per CDR3 protein. The sample shows 150,000 to 200,000 distinct CDR3 sequences, less than 9% of them seen only once. The data were taken from a study of T cells after yellow fever vaccination. Study as a whole: Low-cell-number fractions underwent preparation using SMART-Seq v4 Ultra Low Input. Study observations and caveats: Faster peaking, at day 5 versus 15, marked a secondary response that was weaker. Post-booster repertoires again held most primary-vaccination clones (about 95% CD4, roughly 90% CD8).

With 5 bases removed from V and 5 bases from J, the gap between germline ends came to 13 bases. The germline V gene has CDR1 SEHNR and CDR2 FQNEAQ (reference sequence). The length of the CDR3 is 14 residues. This clonotype originated in a man aged 18 to 29 who received the YFV17D yellow fever vaccine. The sample was CD4+ T cells sorted from PBMCs, taken more than 4 days after the first yellow fever vaccination. The rearrangement links TRBV7-9 to TRBJ2-1, with D maybe TRBD1 (5 bases). CDR3 region: CASSPHRQNNEQFF. CDR3 sequence (DNA): TGTGCCAGCAGCCCACACAGACAGAACAATGAGCAGTTCTTC.